This T cell receptor beta chain was identified during a study of T cell changes during pregnancy in multiple sclerosis. The germline CDR1 and CDR2 sequences are SGHRS and YFSETQ. This CDR3 contains 13 residues. V was shortened by 0 bases and J by 5 bases, with 6 bases between the two germline ends. Sequencing used immunoSEQ multiplex PCR; TCRdb keeps in-frame clones, though not all of them. Here the sample spans approximately 44,000 clones, 75% to 95% being singletons. This sequence originates from a female donor in good health, enrolled as a control in a pregnancy study. Sequencing used CD4+ T cells from peripheral blood mononuclear cells, obtained in the second trimester of pregnancy. This chain joins TRBV5-1 and TRBJ2-1; unclear D gene. The CDR3 loop reads CASSLVANNEQFF. The DNA of the CDR3 is TGCGCCAGCAGCTTGGTGGCCAACAATGAGCAGTTCTTC.